This TCR beta chain stems from a study of T cells after yellow fever vaccination. This clonotype was seen many times. TCRdb reanalysed the 5' RACE reads using MiXCR and keeps one entry per CDR3 protein. The table includes around 72,000 distinct CDR3 sequences, around 7.1% detected once. CDR1 is MNHNS and CDR2 is SASEGT in the germline V gene. CDR3 length: 16 amino acids. V was cut by 6 bases and J by 4 bases, with 21 bases left in between. The starting material was CD8+ T cells sorted from PBMCs, obtained around 10 days after the first yellow fever vaccination. V is TRBV6-1 and J is TRBJ2-5; no definite D call. The sequence came from a man aged 18 to 30 who received the YFV17D yellow fever vaccine. The CDR3 here is CASSGERAQVAETQYF. The CDR3 DNA sequence: TGTGCCAGCAGCGGCGAAAGGGCGCAAGTCGCAGAGACCCAGTACTTC.